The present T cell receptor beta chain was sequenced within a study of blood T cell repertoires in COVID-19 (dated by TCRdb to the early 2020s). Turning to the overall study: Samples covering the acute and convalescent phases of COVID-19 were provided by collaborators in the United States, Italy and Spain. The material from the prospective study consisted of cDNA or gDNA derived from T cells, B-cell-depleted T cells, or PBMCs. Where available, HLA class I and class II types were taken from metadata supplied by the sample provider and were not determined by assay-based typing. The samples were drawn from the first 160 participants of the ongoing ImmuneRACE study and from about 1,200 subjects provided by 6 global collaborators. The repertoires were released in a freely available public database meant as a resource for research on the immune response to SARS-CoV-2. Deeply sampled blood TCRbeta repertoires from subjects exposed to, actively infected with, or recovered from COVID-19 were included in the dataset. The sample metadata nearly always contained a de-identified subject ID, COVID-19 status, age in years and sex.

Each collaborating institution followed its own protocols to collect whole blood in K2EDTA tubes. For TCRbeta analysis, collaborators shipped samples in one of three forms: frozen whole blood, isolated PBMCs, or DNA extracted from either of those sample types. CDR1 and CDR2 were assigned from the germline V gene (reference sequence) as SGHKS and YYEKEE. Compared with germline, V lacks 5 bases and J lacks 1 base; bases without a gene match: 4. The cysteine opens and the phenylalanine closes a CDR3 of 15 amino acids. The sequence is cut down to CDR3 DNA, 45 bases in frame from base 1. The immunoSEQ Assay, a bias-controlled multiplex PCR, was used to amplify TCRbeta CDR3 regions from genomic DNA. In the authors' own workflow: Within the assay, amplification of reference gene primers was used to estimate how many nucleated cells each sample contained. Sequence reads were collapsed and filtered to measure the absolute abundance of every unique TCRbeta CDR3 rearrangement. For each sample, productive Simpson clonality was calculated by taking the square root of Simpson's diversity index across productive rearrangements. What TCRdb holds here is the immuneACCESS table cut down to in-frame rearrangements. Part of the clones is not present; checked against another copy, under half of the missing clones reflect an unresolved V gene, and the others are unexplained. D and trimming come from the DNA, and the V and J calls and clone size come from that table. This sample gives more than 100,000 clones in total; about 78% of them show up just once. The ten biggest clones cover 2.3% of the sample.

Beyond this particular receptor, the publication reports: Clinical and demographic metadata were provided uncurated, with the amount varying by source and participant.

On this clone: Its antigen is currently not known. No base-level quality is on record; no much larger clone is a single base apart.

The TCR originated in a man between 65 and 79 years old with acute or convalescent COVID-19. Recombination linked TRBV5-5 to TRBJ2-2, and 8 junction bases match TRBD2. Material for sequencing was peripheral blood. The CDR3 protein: CASSFSGGNTGELFF. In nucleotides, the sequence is TGTGCCAGCAGTTTCAGCGGGGGGAACACCGGGGAGCTGTTTTTT.